This paragraph covers one T cell receptor beta chain sequence. The antigen is not known. This sample is part of a study of blood T cells in healthy people across ages. The V segment lost 4 bases and the J segment 6 bases; nucleotides outside the gene matches: 7. Per the germline V gene, CDR1 is MNHEY and CDR2 is SVGAGI. The CDR3 is 14 residues long. Study observations and caveats: It was the long-lived donors that had more naive CD4+ cells and higher diversity than aged donors.

A second roughly 6 to 12 cycle PCR used barcoded and J-beta primers. A template-switch adaptor that had 12 random nucleotides put a tag on each cDNA molecule. TCRdb re-derived calls from the 5' RACE reads in MiXCR, one entry per CDR3 protein. Found here are more than 1.4 million distinct CDR3 sequences, 42% of them singletons; the top ten hold 7% to 9%. The rearrangement links TRBV6-5 to TRBJ1-1; 8 bases match TRBD1. The origin of this receptor is a woman between 18 and 30 years old in good health. Specimen: blood. The CDR3 sequence: CASSLGNRGAEAFF. The CDR3 bases are TGTGCCAGCAGTTTGGGAAACAGGGGGGCTGAAGCTTTCTTT.